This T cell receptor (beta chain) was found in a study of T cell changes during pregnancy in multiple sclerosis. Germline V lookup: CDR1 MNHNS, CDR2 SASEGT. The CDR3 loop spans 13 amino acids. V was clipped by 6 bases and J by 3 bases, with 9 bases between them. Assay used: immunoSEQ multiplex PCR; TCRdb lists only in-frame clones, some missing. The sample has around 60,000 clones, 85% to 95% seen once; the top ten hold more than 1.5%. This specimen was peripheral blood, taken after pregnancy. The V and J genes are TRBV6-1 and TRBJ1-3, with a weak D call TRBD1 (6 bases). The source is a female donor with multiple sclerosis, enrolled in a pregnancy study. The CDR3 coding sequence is TGTGCCAGCAGGACAGGATTTGGAAACACCATATATTTT. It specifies CASRTGFGNTIYF.